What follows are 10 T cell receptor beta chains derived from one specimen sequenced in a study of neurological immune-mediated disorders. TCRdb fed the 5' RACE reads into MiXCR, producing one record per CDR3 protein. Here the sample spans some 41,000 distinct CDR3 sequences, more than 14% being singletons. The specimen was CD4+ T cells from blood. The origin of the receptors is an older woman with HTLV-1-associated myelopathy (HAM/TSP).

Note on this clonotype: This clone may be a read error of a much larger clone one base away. Here the CDR3 DNA reads TGTGCCAGTAGTAGGAGGACCGGGACTAGCGGGGGTAGTGAGACCCAGTACTTC. Translating gives CASSRRTGTSGGSETQYF. This sequence joins TRBV19 and TRBJ2-5, with TRBD2 matching 14 bases. Germline trimming cut 4 bases from V and 5 bases from J; bases unmatched to any gene: 12. The CDR3 covers 18 residues. Germline assignment: CDR1 LNHDA and CDR2 SQIVND (reference sequence).

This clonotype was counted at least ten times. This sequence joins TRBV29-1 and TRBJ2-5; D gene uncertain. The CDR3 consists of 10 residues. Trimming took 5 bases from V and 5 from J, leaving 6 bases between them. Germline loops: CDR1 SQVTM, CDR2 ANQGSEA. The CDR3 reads CSVRWETQYF. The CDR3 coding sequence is TGCAGCGTTAGGTGGGAGACCCAGTACTTC. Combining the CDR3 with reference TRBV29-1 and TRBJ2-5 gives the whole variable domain SAVISQKPSRDICQRGTSLTIQCQVDSQVTMMFWYRQQPGQSLTLIATANQGSEATYESGFVIDKFPISRPNLTFSTLTVSNMSPEDSSIYLCSVRWETQYFGPGTRLLVL.

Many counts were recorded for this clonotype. DNA for the CDR3: TGTGCCAGCAGCTTAGGCGCGGGTCGGCCCCAGCATTTT. Residues: CASSLGAGRPQHF. The V and J genes are TRBV7-9 and TRBJ1-5; no firm D call. Germline CDR1 reads SEHNR; CDR2 reads FQNEAQ (reference sequence). The V and J ends lost 1 base and 9 bases respectively, with 10 bases between them. The CDR3 is made up of 13 amino acids.

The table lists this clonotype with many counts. CDR3 amino acids: CAWSWGESSGNTIYF. The CDR3 DNA reads as TGTGCCTGGAGTTGGGGAGAATCCTCTGGAAACACCATATATTTT. The rearrangement joins TRBV30 to TRBJ1-3, with D unclear. V was cut by 2 bases and J by 0 bases, with 11 bases left in between. The CDR3 extends over 15 amino acids. CDR1 and CDR2 from the germline V gene are GTSNPN and SVGIG (reference sequence). Filled out from reference TRBV30 and TRBJ1-3, the complete variable domain reads SQTIHQWPATLVQPVGSPLSLECTVEGTSNPNLYWYRQAAGRGLQLLFYSVGIGQISSEVPQNLSASRPQDRQFILSSKKLLLSDSGFYLCAWSWGESSGNTIYFGEGSWLTVV.

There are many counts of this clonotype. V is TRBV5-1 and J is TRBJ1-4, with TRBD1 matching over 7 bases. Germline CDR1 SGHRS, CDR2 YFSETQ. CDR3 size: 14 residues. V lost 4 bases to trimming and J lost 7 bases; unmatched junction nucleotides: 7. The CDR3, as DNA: TGCGCCAGCAGCCGACAGGGTTTGGGTGAAAAACTGTTTTTT. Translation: CASSRQGLGEKLFF.

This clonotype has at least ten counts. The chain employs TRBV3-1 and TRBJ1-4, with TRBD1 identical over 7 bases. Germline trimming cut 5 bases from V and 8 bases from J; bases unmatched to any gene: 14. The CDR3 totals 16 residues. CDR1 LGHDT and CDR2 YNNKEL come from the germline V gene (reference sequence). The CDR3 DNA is TGTGCCAGCAGCAAGACTGAGACAGGGTTAGGCGAAAAACTGTTTTTT. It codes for CASSKTETGLGEKLFF. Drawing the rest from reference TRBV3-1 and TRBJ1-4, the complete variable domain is DTAVSQTPKYLVTQMGNDKSIKCEQNLGHDTMYWYKQDSKKFLKIMFSYNNKELIINETVPNRFSPKSPDKAHLNLHINSLELGDSAVYFCASSKTETGLGEKLFFGSGTQLSVL.

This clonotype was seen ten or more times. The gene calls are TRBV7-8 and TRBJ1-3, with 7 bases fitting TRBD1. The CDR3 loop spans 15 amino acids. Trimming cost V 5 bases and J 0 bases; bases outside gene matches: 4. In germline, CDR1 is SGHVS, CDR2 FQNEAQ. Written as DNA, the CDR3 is TGTGCCAGCAGCCTTAGGGGGCGCTCTGGAAACACCATATATTTT. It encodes CASSLRGRSGNTIYF.

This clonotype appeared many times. CDR3 in amino acids: CASSQVLQDNEQFF. The DNA for the CDR3 is TGTGCCAGCAGCCAAGTCCTCCAGGACAATGAGCAGTTCTTC. The chain joins TRBV3-1 to TRBJ2-1, with no clear D. Germline CDR1 LGHDT, CDR2 YNNKEL (reference sequence). Trimming removed 1 base at V and 5 bases at J, with 9 bases between. The CDR3 has 14 residues.

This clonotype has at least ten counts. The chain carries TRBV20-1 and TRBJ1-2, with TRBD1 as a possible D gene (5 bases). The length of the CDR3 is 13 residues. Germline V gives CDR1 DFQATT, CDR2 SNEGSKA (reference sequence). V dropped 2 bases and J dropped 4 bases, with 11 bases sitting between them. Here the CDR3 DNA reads TGCAGTGCTAGAATGGGGCAGGGCTATGGCTACACCTTC. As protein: CSARMGQGYGYTF.

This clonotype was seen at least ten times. The chain's CDR3 is CASSFSGTGRETQYF. DNA for the CDR3: TGCGCCAGCAGCTTTTCCGGGACAGGGAGGGAGACCCAGTACTTC. This chain joins TRBV5-1 and TRBJ2-5; 9 bases match TRBD1. J lost 5 bases, V lost 2 bases, and 7 bases had no gene match. The CDR3 is 15 amino acids. Germline V gives CDR1 SGHRS, CDR2 YFSETQ.